This T cell receptor beta chain emerged from a study of PD-L1 blockade in urothelial cancer (TCRdb year 2017). Notes on the research overall: All patients started therapy at some point between 2014 and 2016 and received atezolizumab 1,200 mg intravenously every 3 weeks. About 85% of the roughly 29 patients were males with bladder-origin urothelial cancer, and about 65% of the roughly 29 reported a prior smoking history. Patients had an ECOG performance status of 0 or 1 and had received between 0 and 3 prior chemotherapy regimens. Blood samples were analyzed 3 weeks after the start of treatment (second dose) and 6 weeks after the start of treatment. Blood samples yielded a median of around 130,000 T cells and some 80,000 unique TCRs, with median clonality 0.080. Somatic, immune and clinical correlates of response to PD-L1 blockade with atezolizumab in urothelial cancer were the focus of an exploratory multi-omic analysis. TCR sequencing covered pretreatment tumor samples and matched, serially collected peripheral blood taken before and after atezolizumab treatment. Progression-free survival longer than 6 months counted as durable clinical benefit, and TCR features were additionally tested against both progression-free and overall survival. In the same patients, pretreatment tumors underwent whole exome sequencing and RNA sequencing in addition to TCR sequencing. Durable clinical benefit was achieved by nine patients but not by the remaining 20. Around 30 patients had pretreatment blood TCR-seq, some 24 had at least one posttreatment blood collection, and some 24 had tumor TCR-seq.

Each PCR received spiked-in synthetic TCR analog templates so that absolute template abundance could be estimated from read counts. The immunoSEQ assay was used to amplify TCRbeta CDR3 regions from genomic DNA with bias-controlled V and J gene primers. Sequencing of rearranged TCRbeta segments was done at approximately 20X coverage. As for how the authors treated the data: Clustering was used to correct sequencing errors, and CDR3s were annotated against IMGT to assign V, D and J genes. Only productive TCRbeta rearrangements were used in downstream analyses, excluding out-of-frame or stop-codon sequences. To compute clonality, Shannon entropy was normalized by the log of the number of unique productive sequences and then subtracted from one. Fisher's exact test with Benjamini-Hochberg correction, using a cutoff of adjusted p below 0.01, was how clones that differed between time points or between blood and tumor were identified. TCRdb retrieved this table from immuneACCESS and kept in-frame rearrangements only. Not all clones are present; in checked studies, unresolved V genes account for under half, and no reason is known for the remainder. V, J and clone size derive from that table, while D and trimming were established from the DNA sequence. This sample has 90,000 to 100,000 clones in its table, and around 89% of those were observed once. The ten largest clones represent 1.5% to 2% of the sample.

Explained via the paper, the time point label denotes: pretreatment peripheral blood. A cohort of 25 to 30 patients with locally advanced or metastatic urothelial carcinoma, treated at Memorial Sloan Kettering on a trial protocol, was included. Peripheral blood mononuclear cells were collected from each patient pretreatment and during treatment, giving between 1 and 8 total time points per patient. The Qiagen DNeasy Blood extraction kit was used to purify genomic DNA from total PBMCs and from tumor samples. PBMCs were collected pretreatment and during treatment, and were isolated and stored as previously described. Remarks on this clone: Its antigen remains undetermined. The input lacks base qualities; no much larger clone sits a single base away.

Summary of the overall study and its limitations: Small sample size (n of about 30) and many exploratory analyses mean the results are intended to be hypothesis-generating. A pretreatment peripheral blood TCR clonality below the median was linked to improved progression-free and overall survival. Greater expansion of tumor-associated TCR clones in peripheral blood 3 weeks after the start of treatment was observed in patients with durable benefit (n ≈ 24, p = 0.022).

V sheds 2 bases and J sheds 0 bases, leaving 6 bases between their ends. As encoded in the germline V gene (reference sequence), CDR1 is MNHEY while CDR2 is SMNVEV. Measured from the cysteine to the phenylalanine, the CDR3 is 14 residues long. The sequence is cut down to CDR3 DNA, 42 bases in frame from base 1. This sequence uses TRBV27 and TRBJ2-3; the D gene is not confidently resolved. Sequenced here: PBMCs, sampled around atezolizumab (anti-PD-L1) treatment. The TCR comes from a man aged 55 to 70 with urothelial cancer. The sequenced DNA: TGTGCCAGCAGTTTAGGCCAAAGCACAGATACGCAGTATTTT. The resulting protein is CASSLGQSTDTQYF.